This entry concerns a single T cell receptor (beta chain). This sample is drawn from a study of blood T cell repertoires in COVID-19. Study-level background: In each case, the material was cDNA or gDNA derived from T cells, B-cell-depleted T cells, or PBMCs.

Profiled with immunoSEQ multiplex PCR; TCRdb holds only in-frame clones, not every one. The table records under 45,000 clones, around nine tenths of them present only once. The Seattle patients joined while their infection was active and were tracked longitudinally afterward. The germline V and J ends were trimmed by 4 bases and 7 bases, with 12 bases remaining between them. From germline, CDR1 is SQVTM and CDR2 ANQGSEA. The CDR3 runs to 12 residues. The V gene is TRBV29-1, the J gene TRBJ2-3; TRBD1 might be the D (6 bases). This clonotype was sampled from a man in his forties with COVID-19, enrolled during active disease. The sample consisted of peripheral blood. CDR3 sequence (DNA): TGCAGCGTTGTCCGACAGGAGTATACGCAGTATTTT. It yields the protein CSVVRQEYTQYF.